The following is a TCR beta chain sequence with its context. Its matching antigen is unknown. This record comes from a study of immune evolution from preneoplasia to lung adenocarcinoma. This table comes from immunoSEQ multiplex PCR, and its TCRdb copy is limited to in-frame clones, with some not included. The sample yields some 5,000 clones, over 75% seen once. This CDR3 contains 16 residues. The germline V gene encodes CDR1 MGHRA and CDR2 YSYEKL. Unmatched junction bases numbered 5, after V lost 4 bases and J lost 0 bases. Each case's diagnosis was confirmed by two pathologists on H&E. Whole-study findings and limits: From normal lung to invasive adenocarcinoma, top clone frequencies appeared to decrease.

The V call is TRBV4-1, the J call TRBJ2-7; 11 nucleotides match TRBD1. Sequenced sample: FFPE atypical adenomatous hyperplasia tissue from the lung. Subset noted: atypical adenomatous hyperplasia (AAH), lung preneoplasia. This TCR was recovered from a person aged 70 to 85 with lung adenocarcinoma. Here the CDR3 DNA reads TGCGCCAGCAGCCGGTACGGGACAGGGGGCTCCTACGAGCAGTACTTC. This translates into CASSRYGTGGSYEQYF.